This entry features one TCR beta chain sequence. Other DNA variants within this sample encode the same CDR3. The data were taken from a study of shared clonotypes between healthy human individuals. Each subset's genomic DNA was shared equally among a number of immunoSEQ plates. TCRdb's table, derived via immunoSEQ multiplex PCR, lists solely in-frame clones and lacks some. The table includes roughly 2.5 million clones, just over 90% detected once. V was cut by 2 bases and J by 5 bases, with 10 bases left in between. CDR1 SGDLS and CDR2 YYNGEE come from the germline V gene. The CDR3 has 14 residues. The chain employs TRBV9 and TRBJ1-4; D not resolved. The sequence was collected from a man between 18 and 35 years old in good health. Sample: naive CD4+ T cells sorted from blood. Subset defined: CD45RA+ positively selected. The CDR3 nucleotides are TGTGCCAGCAGCGTCGAAGGTTTAAATGAAAAACTGTTTTTT. This encodes CASSVEGLNEKLFF.